Below, 19 T cell receptor beta chains from the same sample are listed, as sequenced in a study of T cell responses to AZD1222 COVID-19 vaccine. Repertoires were generated with immunoSEQ multiplex PCR, while TCRdb's copy carries only in-frame clones and drops some. This sample has around 180,000 clones, with over 80% found just once. Here the sequenced sample was peripheral blood, taken on day 0 of AZD1222 vaccination. These receptors were taken from an adult in good health.

The V call is TRBV18, the J call TRBJ2-5; 13 positions match TRBD2. Unmatched junction bases numbered 4, after V lost 4 bases and J lost 5 bases. CDR1 KGHSH and CDR2 LQKENI come from the germline V gene. CDR3 size: 15 residues. CDR3 sequence (DNA): TGTGCCAGCTCACAACCGGGACTAGCGGGGGAGACCCAGTACTTC. Protein product: CASSQPGLAGETQYF.

The table lists this clone with a count of one. The V and J genes are TRBV28 and TRBJ1-2; 7 bases align to TRBD1. Germline CDR1 and CDR2: MDHEN and SYDVKM. V was pared by 6 bases and J by 8 bases, with 9 bases of the junction left unmatched. There are 13 residues in the CDR3. The CDR3 DNA follows: TGTGCCAGCAGAGTTACAGGGGTCGGGGGCTACACCTTC. It yields the protein CASRVTGVGGYTF.

This chain connects TRBV28 to TRBJ2-7; 9 bases fit TRBD1. CDR1 and CDR2 (germline): MDHEN, SYDVKM. The length of the CDR3 is 17 residues. V lost 4 bases, J lost 6 bases, and 16 bases stayed unmatched. The CDR3 DNA sequence: TGTGCCAGCAGTTCAGGGACCGGGACAGGGATTGTCGGCGAGCAGTACTTC. The encoded protein is CASSSGTGTGIVGEQYF.

In nucleotides, the CDR3 is TGCGCCAGCAGCCAAGATTCTCTTTCAGGGGACAGCACCGGGGAGCTGTTTTTT. It yields the protein CASSQDSLSGDSTGELFF. This chain connects TRBV4-3 to TRBJ2-2; the match to TRBD1 covers 7 bases. The CDR3 totals 18 residues. V dropped 0 bases and J dropped 4; count of bases not matched to a gene: 11. From germline, CDR1 is LGHNA and CDR2 YSLEER.

Concerning this clone itself: In the same sample, other DNA sequences code for this CDR3. This chain connects TRBV12-3 or TRBV12-4 to TRBJ2-1, with D uncertain. V was pared by 2 bases and J by 0 bases, with 2 bases between. The CDR3 runs to 13 residues. The CDR3 sequence: CASSLSSYNEQFF. CDR3 DNA sequence: TGTGCCAGCAGTTTAAGCTCCTACAATGAGCAGTTCTTC.

This clone was recorded a few times. This chain links TRBV30 with TRBJ2-1, with no clear D. Trimming removed 0 bases from V and 2 bases from J, with 8 bases in between. The CDR3 sequence is 14 residues long. From germline, CDR1 is GTSNPN and CDR2 SVGIG (reference sequence). The CDR3 loop is CAWSVTITYNEQFF. The CDR3 region has the DNA TGTGCCTGGAGTGTGACCATTACCTACAATGAGCAGTTCTTC.

This sequence joins TRBV11-3 and TRBJ2-2; 9 bases are shared with TRBD2. Germline V gene data show CDR1 as SGHNT and CDR2 as YENEEA. The CDR3 covers 16 residues. V lost 4 bases to trimming and J lost 2 bases; unmatched junction nucleotides: 5. The CDR3 nucleotides read TGTGCCAGCAGCTCCAAAGCGGGGGGAAACACCGGGGAGCTGTTTTTT. Its translation is CASSSKAGGNTGELFF.

V usage is TRBV4-1 and J usage is TRBJ1-2; D gene ambiguous. The germline gives CDR1 MGHRA, CDR2 YSYEKL. Trimming removed 0 bases at V and 8 bases at J, with 19 bases between. The CDR3 loop spans 16 amino acids. The CDR3 nucleotides read TGCGCCAGCAGCCAAGAAAGGATTAGGAGAGTAAGAGGCTACACCTTC. Its translation: CASSQERIRRVRGYTF.

V gene TRBV27 combines with J gene TRBJ1-2; TRBD1 matches at 8 bases. The junction had 4 bases not matched to a gene; V was cut back by 4 bases and J by 6 bases. The CDR3 is 13 amino acids. Germline CDR1 and CDR2: MNHEY and SMNVEV (reference sequence). The CDR3 region is CASSSQGAHGYTF. The CDR3 DNA reads TGTGCCAGCAGTTCCCAGGGGGCTCATGGCTACACCTTC.

The rearrangement joins TRBV25-1 to TRBJ2-1; TRBD1 agrees at 10 bases. The germline CDR1 and CDR2 sequences are MGHDK and SYGVNS. CDR3 length: 14 amino acids. Unmatched junction bases numbered 9, after V lost 9 bases and J lost 7 bases. CDR3 in amino acids: CARRQGAGKNEQFF. The CDR3 coding sequence is TGTGCCAGGAGACAGGGGGCCGGTAAGAATGAGCAGTTCTTC.

This chain uses TRBV3-1 (or the pseudogene TRBV3-2) with TRBJ1-2; 8 bases align to TRBD1. Germline trimming cut 3 bases from V and 5 bases from J; bases unmatched to any gene: 8. The length of the CDR3 is 15 residues. CDR1 is LGHDT, CDR2 YNNKEL, per germline (reference sequence). The CDR3, as DNA: TGTGCCAGCAGCCAGGGAGACAGGGGTGGGTATGGCTACACCTTC. Translated: CASSQGDRGGYGYTF.

CDR3 amino acids: CASSMEGTRNNEQFF. CDR3 nucleotides: TGTGCCAGTAGTATGGAGGGGACTCGGAACAATGAGCAGTTCTTC. The chain is built from TRBV19 and TRBJ2-1, with D possibly matching TRBD2 (6 bases). Trimming removed 3 bases from V and 5 bases from J, with 14 bases in between. CDR1 and CDR2 (germline): LNHDA, SQIVND (reference sequence). The CDR3 has 15 residues.

The V and J genes are TRBV5-1 and TRBJ1-2, with D unresolved. CDR1 and CDR2 (germline): SGHRS, YFSETQ. With 0 bases removed from V and 4 bases from J, the gap between germline ends came to 16 bases. CDR3 length: 16 residues. In DNA, the CDR3 is TGCGCCAGCAGCTTGGAAACGGCCGGCGTCTTCTATGGCTACACCTTC. Its translation: CASSLETAGVFYGYTF.

In this sample, this clone turned up many times. The CDR3 nucleotides read TGTGCCAGCAGAAAGGGGTTCTCCTATAATTCACCCCTCCACTTT. The encoded protein is CASRKGFSYNSPLHF. The V and J genes are TRBV28 and TRBJ1-6, with a tentative D call TRBD1 (5 bases). Germline lookup yields CDR1 MDHEN and CDR2 SYDVKM. Trimming pared 6 bases from V and 0 bases from J, leaving 9 bases between. The CDR3 contains 15 residues. Full variable domain (missing parts from reference TRBV28 and TRBJ1-6): DVKVTQSSRYLVKRTGEKVFLECVQDMDHENMFWYRQDPGLGLRLIYFSYDVKMKEKGDIPEGYSVSREKKERFSLILESASTNQTSMYLCASRKGFSYNSPLHFGNGTRLTVT.

The rearrangement joins TRBV18 to TRBJ1-1; D is unclear. CDR1 is KGHSH, CDR2 LQKENI, per germline. Trimming removed 4 bases from V and 2 bases from J, with 8 bases in between. CDR3 length equals 13 residues. The CDR3 bases are TGTGCCAGCTCACTGGATTCCAACACTGAAGCTTTCTTT. Translating gives CASSLDSNTEAFF. Using reference TRBV18 and TRBJ1-1 for the parts outside the CDR3, the full variable domain is NAGVMQNPRHLVRRRGQEARLRCSPMKGHSHVYWYRQLPEEGLKFMVYLQKENIIDESGMPKERFSAEFPKEGPSILRIQQVVRGDSAAYFCASSLDSNTEAFFGQGTRLTVV.

CDR3 DNA: TGTGCCAGCAGTTTATGGGGGACTGAGGGTAAAGCTTTCTTT. Protein product: CASSLWGTEGKAFF. The chain recombines TRBV27 with TRBJ1-1; tentative D call: TRBD1 (5 bases). The germline CDR1 and CDR2 sequences are MNHEY and SMNVEV (reference sequence). The CDR3 contains 14 residues. The ends were cut back, 1 base at V and 9 bases at J, with 15 bases in the middle.

The CDR3 DNA is TGTGCCAGCAGCTCATCTAGCGGGTACCAAGAGACCCAGTACTTC. It specifies CASSSSSGYQETQYF. This sequence joins TRBV5-4 and TRBJ2-5, with TRBD2 matching over 8 bases. Unmatched junction bases numbered 4, after V lost 3 bases and J lost 0 bases. CDR3 size: 15 residues. Looked up from germline, CDR1 is SGHNT and CDR2 is YYREEE (reference sequence).

The rearrangement uses TRBV6-2 or TRBV6-3 and TRBJ2-5, with no clear D. V shed 2 bases and J shed 5 bases, with 6 bases lying between them. The germline V gene has CDR1 MNHEY and CDR2 SVGEGT. This CDR3 region has 12 residues. CDR3 sequence (DNA): TGTGCCAGCAGTTACGGTGGGGAGACCCAGTACTTC. Translating gives CASSYGGETQYF.

The chain carries TRBV7-9 and TRBJ2-3; 7 bases are shared with TRBD2. The germline gives CDR1 SEHNR, CDR2 FQNEAQ (reference sequence). Losses at the gene ends were 6 bases for V and 4 bases for J; bases not matched to a gene: 13. This CDR3 is 16 amino acids long. This CDR3 is CASRSAGDSGPDTQYF. The CDR3, as DNA: TGTGCCAGCAGGTCGGCGGGAGATTCAGGGCCAGATACGCAGTATTTT.